Below, 8 T cell receptor beta chains from the same sample are listed, as sequenced in a study of blood T cell repertoires in COVID-19. Only in-frame clones appear in the TCRdb table, and some are missing; sequencing was by immunoSEQ multiplex PCR. The profile covers 250,000 to 350,000 clones, with 70% to 90% appearing a single time and 0.87% taken by the ten largest. The sequenced sample consisted of peripheral blood. These receptors were obtained from a human donor with COVID-19, enrolled during active disease. The donor label of this sample is uncertain.

This sequence joins TRBV30 and TRBJ1-6, with D possibly being TRBD1 (6 bases). V lost 2 bases, J lost 1 base, and 12 bases lay in between. CDR1 and CDR2 (germline): GTSNPN, SVGIG (reference sequence). The CDR3 has 16 residues. The CDR3 DNA sequence: TGTGCCTGGAGTCGGACAGACCTATCCTATAATTCACCCCTCCACTTT. Translating it yields CAWSRTDLSYNSPLHF.

The CDR3 reads CSAGLAGVETQYF. CDR3 DNA: TGCAGCGCTGGACTAGCGGGAGTCGAGACCCAGTACTTC. The chain couples TRBV29-1 to TRBJ2-5; TRBD2 aligns across 13 bases. J gave up 5 bases and V 7 bases, and 4 bases lay outside the gene matches. This CDR3 has 13 amino acids. CDR1 is SQVTM and CDR2 is ANQGSEA in the germline V gene. Together with reference TRBV29-1 and TRBJ2-5, the CDR3 gives the full variable domain: SAVISQKPSRDICQRGTSLTIQCQVDSQVTMMFWYRQQPGQSLTLIATANQGSEATYESGFVIDKFPISRPNLTFSTLTVSNMSPEDSSIYLCSAGLAGVETQYFGPGTRLLVL.

The chain links TRBV11-2 to TRBJ2-1, with D possibly matching TRBD1 (7 bases). V was clipped by 7 bases and J by 4 bases, with 20 bases between them. The V gene's germline CDR1 is SGHAT and CDR2 FQNNGV. The CDR3 contains 16 residues. The DNA for the CDR3 is TGTGCCAGCAATCGCGGGGCGGCAGGGGGATACAATGAGCAGTTCTTC. This sequence encodes CASNRGAAGGYNEQFF.

The chain is built from TRBV27 and TRBJ2-7; the D gene is possibly TRBD2 (5 bases). Looked up from germline, CDR1 is MNHEY and CDR2 is SMNVEV (reference sequence). The V end was cut by 5 bases, the J end by 4 bases, with 9 bases between. This CDR3 region has 12 residues. The CDR3 loop is CASSVGGYEQYF. CDR3 DNA sequence: TGTGCCAGCAGTGTCGGAGGTTACGAGCAGTACTTC.

This rearrangement joins TRBV5-6 to TRBJ1-1, with a weak D call TRBD1 (5 bases). The CDR3 consists of 14 residues. V was clipped by 3 bases and J by 5 bases, with 14 bases between them. From germline, CDR1 is SGHDT and CDR2 YYEEEE. The CDR3 DNA is TGTGCCAGCAGCTCCGGGACTTGGAAGACTGAAGCTTTCTTT. As protein: CASSSGTWKTEAFF.

The chain is built from TRBV29-1 and TRBJ2-3, with 7 positions matching TRBD2. This CDR3 has 15 residues. Germline assignment: CDR1 SQVTM and CDR2 ANQGSEA. The V segment lost 2 bases and the J segment 1 base; nucleotides outside the gene matches: 6. The CDR3 loop reads CSVERGGRGTDTQYF. In nucleotides, the CDR3 is TGCAGCGTTGAACGGGGCGGGAGAGGCACAGATACGCAGTATTTT.

V is TRBV19 and J is TRBJ2-3; TRBD1 aligns across 9 bases. The CDR3 spans 15 residues. Looked up from germline, CDR1 is LNHDA and CDR2 is SQIVND (reference sequence). V was clipped by 4 bases and J by 2 bases; unmatched bases: 4. CDR3 in DNA: TGTGCCAGTAGTACGGGACAGGGAAACACAGATACGCAGTATTTT. The encoded protein is CASSTGQGNTDTQYF.

This clone appeared a single time. The chain carries TRBV11-2 and TRBJ2-5; TRBD2 matches at 12 bases. CDR3 length: 15 amino acids. Germline V gives CDR1 SGHAT, CDR2 FQNNGV. The junction had 4 bases not matched to a gene; V was cut back by 5 bases and J by 3 bases. The CDR3: CASSRGLAGKETQYF. In DNA, the CDR3 is TGTGCCAGCAGCCGCGGACTAGCGGGGAAAGAGACCCAGTACTTC.